Each of the 26 T cell receptor beta chains below was sequenced from the same sample in a study of T cells after yellow fever vaccination. Each CDR3 protein gets one entry after TCRdb re-called the 5' RACE reads with MiXCR. The table records hundreds of thousands of distinct CDR3 sequences, around 5.3% of them present only once. The sequencing used CD4+ T cells sorted from PBMCs, collected on the day of the yellow fever booster vaccination. The receptors were gathered from a man between 18 and 29 years old who received the YFV17D yellow fever vaccine.

This clonotype was recorded a few times. This rearrangement joins TRBV20-1 to TRBJ2-6, with D tentatively TRBD1 or TRBD2 (5 bases each). Trimming removed 1 base from V and 2 bases from J, with 12 bases in between. Per germline, CDR1 DFQATT and CDR2 SNEGSKA (reference sequence). The CDR3 has 16 residues. The CDR3 reads CSARVQGAPGANVLTF. CDR3 in DNA: TGCAGTGCTAGAGTTCAGGGAGCCCCTGGGGCCAACGTCCTGACTTTC.

This chain links TRBV5-1 with TRBJ2-2; no reliable D call. CDR1 is SGHRS and CDR2 is YFSETQ in the germline V gene. Trimming removed 4 bases at V and 2 bases at J, with 12 bases between. The CDR3 length is 15 residues. The CDR3: CASSRSGPNTGELFF. CDR3 nucleotides: TGCGCCAGCAGCCGGTCCGGACCTAACACCGGGGAGCTGTTTTTT.

This clonotype came up many times. V gene TRBV12-3 or TRBV12-4 combines with J gene TRBJ2-5, with 7 bases matching TRBD2. There are 16 residues in the CDR3. V shed 6 bases, J shed 2 bases, and the junction held 12 bases outside the gene matches. CDR3 DNA sequence: TGTGCCAGCAGCCGGGGGTCCGGGGGGAATCAAGAGACCCAGTACTTC. Translation: CASSRGSGGNQETQYF.

This clonotype has a handful of counts. The V and J genes are TRBV9 and TRBJ2-1; D may be TRBD2 (5 bases). Per the germline V gene, CDR1 is SGDLS and CDR2 is YYNGEE. The CDR3 is made up of 17 amino acids. The V end was cut by 0 bases, the J end by 5 bases, with 18 bases between. The CDR3 sequence: CASSVAIGEYLDNEQFF. For the CDR3, the DNA is TGTGCCAGCAGCGTAGCTATCGGGGAATATCTCGACAATGAGCAGTTCTTC.

The chain has TRBV11-3 and TRBJ2-5; D is ambiguous. V lost 3 bases to trimming and J lost 4 bases, with 9 bases between them. The CDR3 is 13 residues long. Looked up from germline, CDR1 is SGHNT and CDR2 is YENEEA. CDR3 in amino acids: CASSFRLRETQYF. DNA of the CDR3: TGTGCCAGCAGCTTCCGACTCCGAGAGACCCAGTACTTC.

This chain joins TRBV5-1 and TRBJ2-5, with D perhaps matching TRBD1 or TRBD2 (6 bases each). The CDR3 sequence is 15 residues long. Germline V lookup: CDR1 SGHRS, CDR2 YFSETQ. With 0 bases removed from V and 5 bases from J, the gap between germline ends came to 14 bases. As DNA, the CDR3 is TGCGCCAGCAGCTTGGATATAGGGGGGCGGGAGACCCAGTACTTC. Its protein product is CASSLDIGGRETQYF.

The chain joins TRBV6-5 to TRBJ2-7, with TRBD1 matching 9 bases. From germline, CDR1 is MNHEY and CDR2 SVGAGI. Unmatched junction bases numbered 5, after V lost 8 bases and J lost 3 bases. This CDR3 contains 13 residues. CDR3 protein: CASRRTGDYEQYV. The CDR3 DNA sequence: TGTGCCAGCCGACGGACAGGGGACTACGAGCAGTACGTC.

The chain has TRBV5-5 and TRBJ1-1; the D gene is possibly TRBD1 (6 bases). Deletions cut 1 base from V and 0 bases from J, with 13 bases between. Looked up from germline, CDR1 is SGHKS and CDR2 is YYEKEE (reference sequence). This CDR3 has 16 residues. The CDR3 nucleotides read TGTGCCAGCAGCTTGTTCGGGGGCGCGGTGAACACTGAAGCTTTCTTT. Residues: CASSLFGGAVNTEAFF.

The chain carries TRBV20-1 and TRBJ2-3; TRBD2 might be the D (5 bases). Trimming pared 2 bases from V and 1 base from J, leaving 13 bases between. This CDR3 region has 15 residues. Germline V gene lookup returns CDR1 DFQATT and CDR2 SNEGSKA (reference sequence). CDR3 DNA: TGCAGTGCTAGACCCGGGGATCTGCGCACAGATACGCAGTATTTT. Translating gives CSARPGDLRTDTQYF.

The chain joins TRBV7-2 to TRBJ2-7; TRBD1 agrees at 7 bases. V lost 6 bases, J lost 4 bases, and 9 bases stayed unmatched. CDR3 length equals 14 residues. Germline V CDR1 and CDR2: SGHTA, FQGNSA. CDR3 DNA sequence: TGTGCCAGCAGTGTGACAGGGACCGGGTACGAGCAGTACTTC. As protein: CASSVTGTGYEQYF.

The sample holds many counts of this clonotype. This chain links TRBV7-2 with TRBJ2-5, with 7 bases aligning to TRBD1. Germline-derived CDR1 and CDR2 are SGHTA and FQGNSA. This CDR3 has 14 residues. V was pared by 5 bases and J by 4 bases, with 7 bases of the junction left unmatched. CDR3 region: CASSRGQVGETQYF. The CDR3 DNA is TGTGCCAGCAGCCGCGGACAGGTTGGAGAGACCCAGTACTTC.

This clonotype occurred many times. CDR3 DNA sequence: TGCAGTGCTAGAGGGTCGGGGCAGGTGAAGTTCTACGAGCAGTACTTC. It is translated as CSARGSGQVKFYEQYF. V gene TRBV20-1 combines with J gene TRBJ2-7; D may match TRBD1 or TRBD2 (5 bases each). Per germline, CDR1 DFQATT and CDR2 SNEGSKA (reference sequence). The germline V and J ends were trimmed by 1 base and 3 bases, with 19 bases remaining between them. This CDR3 has 16 residues.

Ten or more counts support this clonotype. The chain links TRBV11-1 to TRBJ2-2; D not resolved. This CDR3 has 13 amino acids. Germline values: CDR1 SGHAT, CDR2 FQDESV (reference sequence). V was shortened by 5 bases and J by 5 bases, with 9 bases between the two germline ends. The CDR3, as DNA: TGTGCCAGCAGCCCCGGGCGTACCGGGGAGCTGTTTTTT. Protein product: CASSPGRTGELFF.

The chain employs TRBV20-1 and TRBJ1-4, with D unclear. The CDR3 has 14 residues. Germline V CDR1 and CDR2: DFQATT, SNEGSKA (reference sequence). The V gene lost 5 bases and the J gene lost 8 bases, with 18 bases spanning the gap. CDR3 protein: CSAFTGPHGEKLFF. CDR3 nucleotides: TGCAGTGCTTTTACCGGGCCCCACGGAGAAAAACTGTTTTTT.

This clonotype showed up just a few times. V is TRBV4-2 and J is TRBJ2-1; 12 nucleotides match TRBD2. This CDR3 region has 16 residues. CDR1 and CDR2 (germline): LGHNA, YNFKEQ. The ends lost 3 bases at V and 7 bases at J; junction bases unmatched: 7. The chain's CDR3 is CASSHTSGGTTNEQFF. For the CDR3, the DNA is TGTGCCAGCAGCCACACTAGCGGGGGGACAACGAATGAGCAGTTCTTC.

The rearrangement links TRBV6-5 to TRBJ2-3; 9 bases are a match to TRBD2. This CDR3 has 14 amino acids. Trimming removed 6 bases from V and 4 bases from J; junction bases left unmatched: 5. The germline gives CDR1 MNHEY, CDR2 SVGAGI. The CDR3: CASRRGGLADTQYF. CDR3 in DNA: TGTGCCAGCAGGCGGGGGGGCCTAGCAGATACGCAGTATTTT.

The rearrangement joins TRBV7-9 to TRBJ2-4; D is possibly TRBD1 or TRBD2 (5 bases each). The CDR3 is 15 residues long. The V end lost 5 bases, the J end lost 0 bases, and 11 bases lay between the germline ends. Germline assignment: CDR1 SEHNR and CDR2 FQNEAQ (reference sequence). The DNA of the CDR3 is TGTGCCAGCAGCCGGGGCAGGATAGCCAAAAACATTCAGTACTTC. It specifies CASSRGRIAKNIQYF.

A few counts support this clonotype. The chain combines TRBV2 with TRBJ1-1; 7 bases line up with TRBD1. The trim removed 4 bases at V and 7 bases at J, leaving 9 bases unmatched. Germline V CDR1 and CDR2: SNHLY, FYNNEI. The CDR3 totals 14 residues. CDR3 DNA sequence: TGTGCCAGCAGTGCGGACAGGATGATTATTGAAGCTTTCTTT. This encodes CASSADRMIIEAFF.

The rearrangement joins TRBV4-1 to TRBJ2-5; 8 nucleotides align to TRBD2. V gave up 4 bases and J gave up 4 bases; unmatched junction bases: 8. Germline CDR1 is MGHRA and CDR2 is YSYEKL. This CDR3 has 15 amino acids. The CDR3 loop is CASSPPGLVRETQYF. CDR3 coding DNA: TGCGCCAGCAGCCCCCCGGGACTAGTAAGAGAGACCCAGTACTTC.

This clonotype was seen a few times. The genes are TRBV6-1 and TRBJ2-1; tentatively, D is TRBD2 (6 bases). CDR1 and CDR2 (germline): MNHNS, SASEGT. The CDR3 is 15 residues long. Between the trimmed V and J ends, which lost 7 bases and 5 bases, there was a span of 18 bases. CDR3 coding DNA: TGTGCCAGCACCTCCGGGACTTCCGACCACAATGAGCAGTTCTTC. It specifies CASTSGTSDHNEQFF.

The chain uses TRBV6-5 and TRBJ2-4, with 9 bases matching TRBD1. The length of the CDR3 is 16 residues. After removal of 6 bases from V and 2 bases from J, the junction contained 8 bases not matched to a gene. Germline values: CDR1 MNHEY, CDR2 SVGAGI. The CDR3 sequence: CASRNRGPGTKNIQYF. CDR3 DNA sequence: TGTGCCAGCAGAAACAGGGGGCCGGGTACCAAAAACATTCAGTACTTC.

This clonotype occurred many times. This chain connects TRBV4-1 to TRBJ2-6, with 10 nucleotides matching TRBD1. The germline V gene has CDR1 MGHRA and CDR2 YSYEKL. Unmatched junction bases numbered 5, after V lost 0 bases and J lost 0 bases. This CDR3 is built from 19 residues. CDR3 region: CASSQDLDRGDSGANVLTF. The CDR3 region has the DNA TGCGCCAGCAGCCAAGATCTGGACAGGGGGGACTCTGGGGCCAACGTCCTGACTTTC.

The chain employs TRBV18 and TRBJ2-5; D is perhaps TRBD1 (5 bases). This CDR3 region has 13 residues. The V and J ends lost 3 bases and 4 bases respectively, with 9 bases between them. The germline CDR1 and CDR2 sequences are KGHSH and LQKENI. The CDR3 reads CASSPSGIETQYF. The CDR3 DNA reads TGTGCCAGCTCACCCTCAGGGATAGAGACCCAGTACTTC.

This clonotype was counted only a few times. The chain couples TRBV7-3 to TRBJ2-1, with D perhaps TRBD2 (6 bases). The CDR3 loop spans 15 amino acids. The germline V and J ends were trimmed by 5 bases and 9 bases, with 20 bases remaining between them. The germline V gene encodes CDR1 SGHTA and CDR2 FQGTGA. The CDR3 DNA sequence: TGTGCCAGCAGCCGGGGGAGAGAAAGGGGTGGTGAGCAGTTCTTC. Translation gives CASSRGRERGGEQFF.

This clonotype was seen only a few times. The chain links TRBV4-3 to TRBJ2-3; possibly TRBD1 or TRBD2 for D (6 bases each). CDR1 LGHNA and CDR2 YSLEER come from the germline V gene. The CDR3 sequence is 18 residues long. Deletions cut 0 bases from V and 1 base from J, with 17 bases between. The CDR3 loop reads CASSQDRARGQGTDTQYF. CDR3 in DNA: TGCGCCAGCAGCCAAGATCGGGCCCGGGGGCAGGGCACAGATACGCAGTATTTT.

The genes are TRBV6-1 and TRBJ2-7; TRBD1 agrees at 9 bases. This CDR3 spans 14 amino acids. Germline V gene sequence: CDR1 MNHNS, CDR2 SASEGT. J lost 6 bases, V lost 1 base, and 4 bases had no gene match. This chain's CDR3 is CASSEDRGLGEQYV. CDR3 nucleotide sequence: TGTGCCAGCAGTGAAGACAGGGGGCTGGGCGAGCAGTACGTC.